Each of the 27 T cell receptor beta chains below was sequenced from the same sample in a study of blood T cell repertoires in COVID-19. Repertoires were generated with immunoSEQ multiplex PCR, while TCRdb's copy carries only in-frame clones and drops some. There are tens of thousands of clones in the sample; about 92% occur only once, and approximately 0.56% lies in the top ten. Material: peripheral blood. These receptors all come from a man between 45 and 60 years old with COVID-19, enrolled during active disease.

The chain combines TRBV6-6 with TRBJ2-1; 7 bases match TRBD1. The CDR3 totals 11 residues. V gave up 8 bases and J gave up 10 bases; unmatched junction bases: 5. CDR1 and CDR2 from the germline V gene are MNHNY and SVGAGI (reference sequence). Here the CDR3 DNA reads TGTGCCAGCTCCTACAGGGGCGAGCAGTTCTTC. Protein sequence: CASSYRGEQFF.

The V and J genes are TRBV6-6 and TRBJ2-2; perhaps TRBD1 as D (6 bases). The V gene's germline CDR1 is MNHNY and CDR2 SVGAGI (reference sequence). Between the trimmed V and J ends, which lost 0 bases and 1 base, there was a span of 9 bases. This CDR3 region has 16 residues. The CDR3 DNA reads TGTGCCAGCAGTTACTCGTTACAGGGGAACACCGGGGAGCTGTTTTTT. Translated: CASSYSLQGNTGELFF.

The chain links TRBV12-3 or TRBV12-4 to TRBJ1-2, with D perhaps TRBD1 (5 bases). V was cut by 1 base and J by 8 bases, with 8 bases left in between. The CDR3 covers 12 residues. This chain's CDR3 is CASSLEGNGYTF. As DNA, the CDR3 is TGTGCCAGCAGTTTAGAGGGGAACGGCTACACCTTC.

This chain links TRBV11-3 with TRBJ2-1, with a tentative D call TRBD2 (6 bases). V gave up 8 bases and J gave up 1 base, with 27 bases separating them. CDR3 length: 19 amino acids. The germline V gene has CDR1 SGHNT and CDR2 YENEEA. The CDR3 protein is CASSTRQGAGGSSYNEQFF. The CDR3 DNA reads TGTGCCAGCTCCACCCGGCAGGGAGCTGGAGGGAGTTCCTACAATGAGCAGTTCTTC.

The rearrangement joins TRBV12-3 or TRBV12-4 to TRBJ2-3, with unresolved D. The length of the CDR3 is 11 residues. Trimming removed 6 bases from V and 8 bases from J, with 9 bases in between. The CDR3 is CASSTGGTQYF. CDR3 coding DNA: TGTGCCAGCAGCACCGGCGGTACGCAGTATTTT.

This clone was observed a single time. This chain links TRBV25-1 with TRBJ2-5; the D gene is possibly TRBD1 (5 bases). V lost 6 bases and J lost 4, with 15 bases in between. The CDR3 contains 14 residues. Germline V gene lookup returns CDR1 MGHDK and CDR2 SYGVNS. The DNA for the CDR3 is TGTGCCAGCAGCAAATGGGGCACCCCAGAGACCCAGTACTTC. Amino acid sequence: CASSKWGTPETQYF.

The rearrangement uses TRBV14 and TRBJ2-1; 10 bases fit TRBD2. CDR3 length equals 19 residues. The J segment lost 3 bases and the V segment lost 1 base, leaving 12 bases of the junction unmatched. Germline CDR1 SGHDN, CDR2 FVKESK. The CDR3 protein is CASSQAPPVLAGDYNEQFF. Written as DNA, the CDR3 is TGTGCCAGCAGCCAAGCCCCACCTGTCCTAGCGGGAGACTACAATGAGCAGTTCTTC.

V gene TRBV30 combines with J gene TRBJ2-1, with 15 bases fitting TRBD2. Trimming removed 3 bases from V and 6 bases from J; junction bases left unmatched: 6. CDR3 length equals 16 residues. CDR1 is GTSNPN and CDR2 is SVGIG in the germline V gene (reference sequence). The chain's CDR3 is CAWSTKGLAGGNEQFF. The CDR3 bases are TGTGCCTGGAGCACTAAGGGACTAGCGGGAGGCAATGAGCAGTTCTTC.

The rearrangement uses TRBV28 and TRBJ1-1, with TRBD1 matching 8 bases. The CDR3 extends over 14 amino acids. Germline-derived CDR1 and CDR2 are MDHEN and SYDVKM. J lost 3 bases, V lost 3 bases, and 3 bases had no gene match. The CDR3 nucleotides read TGTGCCAGCAGTTTGACAGGGGTTGACACTGAAGCTTTCTTT. Translating gives CASSLTGVDTEAFF.

V is TRBV19 and J is TRBJ1-2; 8 bases are shared with TRBD1. With 5 bases clipped from V and 1 base from J, the junction kept 9 bases outside the gene matches. CDR1 LNHDA and CDR2 SQIVND come from the germline V gene (reference sequence). The CDR3 spans 16 residues. The CDR3 sequence is CASSSFPGQDNYGYTF. The CDR3 DNA reads as TGTGCCAGTAGTTCATTCCCGGGACAGGATAACTATGGCTACACCTTC.

This chain connects TRBV19 to TRBJ2-1, with 9 bases fitting TRBD1. V shed 5 bases, J shed 3 bases, and the junction held 8 bases outside the gene matches. The CDR3 has 16 amino acids. Germline V lookup: CDR1 LNHDA, CDR2 SQIVND (reference sequence). Written as DNA, the CDR3 is TGTGCCAGTAGTCCCTACCGGGACAGGGTCTACAATGAGCAGTTCTTC. As protein: CASSPYRDRVYNEQFF.

The chain is built from TRBV30 and TRBJ1-1; tentative D call: TRBD1 (5 bases). Germline CDR1 and CDR2: GTSNPN and SVGIG (reference sequence). The CDR3 length is 13 residues. V lost 0 bases, J lost 0 bases, and 5 bases lay in between. CDR3 bases: TGTGCCTGGAGTGTGACAGTGAACACTGAAGCTTTCTTT. Translation: CAWSVTVNTEAFF.

The rearrangement links TRBV4-2 to TRBJ2-1; 7 bases fit TRBD2. With V trimmed by 0 bases and J by 8 bases, 10 bases remained unmatched. The CDR3 covers 16 residues. CDR1 and CDR2 (germline): LGHNA, YNFKEQ. For the CDR3, the DNA is TGTGCCAGCAGCCAAGAGATCGGTAGCGGGTTTGATGAGCAGTTCTTC. As protein: CASSQEIGSGFDEQFF.

The chain has TRBV11-2 and TRBJ2-4; 9 nucleotides agree with TRBD2. Trimming at V came to 3 bases and at J to 0 bases, leaving 9 bases not matched to a gene. The germline V gene encodes CDR1 SGHAT and CDR2 FQNNGV. This CDR3 has 18 amino acids. The CDR3 sequence: CASSLVGGGAGAKNIQYF. For the CDR3, the DNA is TGTGCCAGCAGCTTGGTCGGCGGGGGGGCAGGAGCCAAAAACATTCAGTACTTC.

The gene calls are TRBV5-5 and TRBJ2-7; 8 bases agree with TRBD1. From germline, CDR1 is SGHKS and CDR2 YYEKEE (reference sequence). With V trimmed by 4 bases and J by 1 base, 4 bases remained unmatched. The CDR3 is 14 amino acids. CDR3 sequence reads: CASSQDRDSYEQYF. Written as DNA, the CDR3 is TGTGCCAGCAGCCAGGACAGGGATTCCTACGAGCAGTACTTC.

V and J are TRBV2 and TRBJ1-5, with 8 bases identical to TRBD1. The germline V gene encodes CDR1 SNHLY and CDR2 FYNNEI. The CDR3 spans 13 residues. With 8 bases clipped from V and 7 bases from J, the junction kept 7 bases outside the gene matches. The CDR3 is CASADRGRQPQHF. CDR3 coding DNA: TGTGCCAGCGCTGACAGGGGTCGGCAGCCCCAGCATTTT. The whole variable domain, filled in from reference TRBV2 and TRBJ1-5, reads EPEVTQTPSHQVTQMGQEVILRCVPISNHLYFYWYRQILGQKVEFLVSFYNNEISEKSEIFDDQFSVERPDGSNFTLKIRSTKLEDSAMYFCASADRGRQPQHFGDGTRLSIL.

The chain uses TRBV15 and TRBJ2-3; the match to TRBD2 covers 7 bases. Trimming cost V 0 bases and J 5 bases; bases outside gene matches: 8. The CDR3 loop spans 16 amino acids. Germline V gene sequence: CDR1 LNHNV, CDR2 YYDKDF (reference sequence). The CDR3 coding sequence is TGTGCCACCAGCAGAGAAGGCGGGAGAGTTGGAGATACGCAGTATTTT. Translating it yields CATSREGGRVGDTQYF.

The J gene is TRBJ2-1, the V gene TRBV6-5; a weak D match, TRBD1 (5 bases). The germline CDR1 and CDR2 sequences are MNHEY and SVGAGI. V lost 6 bases, J lost 5 bases, and 14 bases lay in between. The CDR3 is 14 residues long. The CDR3 DNA reads as TGTGCCAGCAGGGGTTACGTAGGGGACAATGAGCAGTTCTTC. This gives the protein CASRGYVGDNEQFF.

The chain carries TRBV5-1 and TRBJ2-1; D ambiguous. V lost 0 bases to trimming and J lost 7 bases, with 8 bases between them. Per the germline V gene, CDR1 is SGHRS and CDR2 is YFSETQ. The CDR3 contains 13 residues. CDR3 in amino acids: CASSLGLSNEQFF. CDR3 sequence (DNA): TGCGCCAGCAGCTTGGGACTTTCAAATGAGCAGTTCTTC.

This clone came up once. V gene TRBV9 combines with J gene TRBJ1-2, with D possibly being TRBD1 (6 bases). The germline V gene has CDR1 SGDLS and CDR2 YYNGEE. V was trimmed by 3 bases and J by 2 bases, leaving 17 bases between them. The CDR3 has 16 amino acids. The chain's CDR3 is CASSAPLTGSNYGYTF. The DNA for the CDR3 is TGTGCCAGCAGCGCCCCCCTCACAGGGTCGAACTATGGCTACACCTTC. The whole variable domain, filled in from reference TRBV9 and TRBJ1-2, reads DSGVTQTPKHLITATGQRVTLRCSPRSGDLSVYWYQQSLDQGLQFLIQYYNGEERAKGNILERFSAQQFPDLHSELNLSSLELGDSALYFCASSAPLTGSNYGYTFGSGTRLTVV.

V gene TRBV27 combines with J gene TRBJ1-6, with 8 bases fitting TRBD1. Trimming took 5 bases from V and 13 from J; bases not matched to a gene: 13. There are 15 residues in the CDR3. The V gene's germline CDR1 is MNHEY and CDR2 SMNVEV (reference sequence). Here the CDR3 reads CASSPGQGHRGPLHF. The CDR3 coding sequence is TGTGCCAGCAGTCCAGGACAGGGCCACAGGGGTCCCCTCCACTTT.

The V and J genes are TRBV4-1 and TRBJ1-2, with D possibly TRBD1 on 5 matching bases. CDR1 MGHRA and CDR2 YSYEKL come from the germline V gene. V was shortened by 1 base and J by 5 bases, with 11 bases between the two germline ends. This CDR3 spans 14 amino acids. CDR3 in amino acids: CASSQARVAYGYTF. The CDR3 nucleotides are TGCGCCAGCAGCCAAGCCAGGGTGGCGTATGGCTACACCTTC.

The chain carries TRBV5-1 and TRBJ1-1; TRBD1 matches 8 bases. Germline V gene data show CDR1 as SGHRS and CDR2 as YFSETQ. The junction had 17 bases not matched to a gene; V was cut back by 4 bases and J by 3 bases. This CDR3 region has 18 residues. In DNA form, the CDR3 reads TGCGCCAGCAGCCCGGGGGGCAGGGGGCGCCTCGTTGACACTGAAGCTTTCTTT. It encodes CASSPGGRGRLVDTEAFF.

The CDR3: CASSVGAGGSYEQYF. CDR3 DNA: TGTGCCAGCAGCGTAGGTGCGGGAGGATCCTACGAGCAGTACTTC. The chain recombines TRBV9 with TRBJ2-7; TRBD2 matches 8 bases. V lost 0 bases, J lost 1 base, and 3 bases stayed unmatched. CDR3 length: 15 amino acids. Per the germline V gene, CDR1 is SGDLS and CDR2 is YYNGEE.

J is TRBJ1-4 and V is TRBV4-1; 7 bases are a match to TRBD1. CDR1 and CDR2 (germline): MGHRA, YSYEKL. V was clipped by 1 base and J by 4 bases; unmatched bases: 3. This CDR3 is 15 amino acids long. CDR3 sequence reads: CASSQGGTVNEKLFF. DNA for the CDR3: TGCGCCAGCAGCCAAGGCGGGACAGTTAATGAAAAACTGTTTTTT.

The sample holds one count of this clone. This chain joins TRBV4-1 and TRBJ1-1; a possible D gene is TRBD1 (6 bases). V dropped 2 bases and J dropped 8 bases, with 12 bases sitting between them. Germline values: CDR1 MGHRA, CDR2 YSYEKL. This CDR3 contains 13 residues. This chain's CDR3 is CASSQPWTEEAFF. Written as DNA, the CDR3 is TGCGCCAGCAGCCAACCGTGGACAGAAGAAGCTTTCTTT.

The chain joins TRBV5-4 to TRBJ2-1; 11 bases agree with TRBD2. With 3 bases clipped from V and 9 bases from J, the junction kept 14 bases outside the gene matches. Per the germline V gene, CDR1 is SGHNT and CDR2 is YYREEE (reference sequence). This CDR3 is built from 17 residues. This CDR3 is CASSSLLAGVYMVEQFF. The DNA for the CDR3 is TGTGCCAGCAGCTCTTTACTAGCGGGAGTTTATATGGTTGAGCAGTTCTTC.